Below, 19 T cell receptor beta chains from the same sample are listed, as sequenced in a study of T cells in localized non-small cell lung cancer. Sequenced by immunoSEQ multiplex PCR; TCRdb stores in-frame clones only, minus some. The table records around 28,000 clones, about 89% of them present only once. The sample here was peripheral blood, taken before any cancer treatment. The origin of the receptors is a female donor over 55 with stage I lung adenocarcinoma.

This sequence joins TRBV5-8 and TRBJ1-1; D is possibly TRBD1 (5 bases). Trimming stripped 4 bases from V and 0 bases from J, with 19 bases between. The CDR3 extends over 17 amino acids. CDR1 and CDR2 from the germline V gene are SGHTS and YDEGEE. CDR3 in amino acids: CASSRAGEDALNTEAFF. CDR3 DNA sequence: TGTGCCAGCAGCCGCGCGGGGGAGGACGCCCTGAACACTGAAGCTTTCTTT.

CDR3: CASSLEGNYGYTF. CDR3 DNA sequence: TGTGCCAGCAGCTTAGAAGGGAACTATGGCTACACCTTC. The chain has TRBV5-5 and TRBJ1-2; D is unclear. In germline, CDR1 is SGHKS, CDR2 YYEKEE (reference sequence). Trimming cost V 2 bases and J 2 bases, with 7 bases left between them. This CDR3 spans 13 amino acids.

J is TRBJ1-1 and V is TRBV28, with TRBD1 as a possible D gene (6 bases). This CDR3 spans 12 amino acids. Germline CDR1 MDHEN, CDR2 SYDVKM. V lost 6 bases and J lost 12, with 17 bases in between. The CDR3 sequence: CASRAGGGLSFF. In DNA, the CDR3 is TGTGCCAGCAGAGCAGGTGGGGGCTTATCTTTCTTT. Full variable domain (missing parts from reference TRBV28 and TRBJ1-1): DVKVTQSSRYLVKRTGEKVFLECVQDMDHENMFWYRQDPGLGLRLIYFSYDVKMKEKGDIPEGYSVSREKKERFSLILESASTNQTSMYLCASRAGGGLSFFGQGTRLTVV.

The J gene is TRBJ2-3, the V gene TRBV6-6; 11 bases agree with TRBD2. V gave up 6 bases and J gave up 1 base; unmatched junction bases: 3. The CDR3 has 15 amino acids. CDR1 and CDR2 from the germline V gene are MNHNY and SVGAGI (reference sequence). In DNA, the CDR3 is TGTGCCAGCAGCTATAGCGGGAGGGGCACAGATACGCAGTATTTT. Translation gives CASSYSGRGTDTQYF.

The rearrangement links TRBV5-6 to TRBJ2-2; perhaps TRBD2 as D (5 bases). Germline-derived CDR1 and CDR2 are SGHDT and YYEEEE. Trimming shortened V by 2 bases and J by 0 bases, and 8 bases separated the two germline ends. This CDR3 contains 15 residues. The CDR3 sequence is CASSLTGTNTGELFF. The CDR3, as DNA: TGTGCCAGCAGCTTAACCGGGACGAACACCGGGGAGCTGTTTTTT.

This rearrangement joins TRBV4-3 to TRBJ2-5, with no clear D. CDR1 LGHNA and CDR2 YSLEER come from the germline V gene. Trimming cost V 4 bases and J 5 bases, with 14 bases left between them. The CDR3 spans 14 residues. CDR3 DNA sequence: TGCGCCAGCAGCCTCTACCATGATGGGGAGACCCAGTACTTC. Translation: CASSLYHDGETQYF.

As to this clone: One end of the junction is discordant with germline, which a read error may explain. The CDR3 region is CASRRDIKHRGAVF. CDR3 nucleotide sequence: TGTGCCAGCAGACGGGACATTAAACACCGGGGAGCTGTTTTT. The V call is TRBV11-3, the J call TRBJ2-2; perhaps TRBD1 as D (6 bases). Germline loops: CDR1 SGHNT, CDR2 YENEEA. This CDR3 has 14 residues.

This chain connects TRBV27 to TRBJ1-1; 9 positions agree with TRBD1. Germline loops: CDR1 MNHEY, CDR2 SMNVEV (reference sequence). The CDR3 runs to 15 residues. The trim removed 6 bases at V and 5 bases at J, leaving 10 bases unmatched. In nucleotides, the CDR3 is TGTGCCAGCAGACCGTGGGACAGGGAGGAAACTGAAGCTTTCTTT. This codes for CASRPWDREETEAFF.

The chain is built from TRBV10-3 and TRBJ2-7; D call uncertain. The V and J ends lost 11 bases and 5 bases respectively, with 19 bases between them. The CDR3 spans 13 residues. CDR1 and CDR2 from the germline V gene are ENHRY and SYGVKD. The CDR3 nucleotides read TGTGCCGTCCGAGGTGGGGTCTATGACGAGCAGTACTTC. Translation: CAVRGGVYDEQYF.

The chain links TRBV18 to TRBJ2-2; D call uncertain. Germline V gene sequence: CDR1 KGHSH, CDR2 LQKENI. V lost 1 base and J lost 0, with 12 bases in between. The length of the CDR3 is 17 residues. The DNA for the CDR3 is TGTGCCAGCTCACCACGTGTTGGTAGAGCGAACACCGGGGAGCTGTTTTTT. Translated, it gives CASSPRVGRANTGELFF.

In this sample, this clone turned up once. The chain carries TRBV19 and TRBJ1-1; 7 bases map to TRBD1. The CDR3 runs to 15 residues. The germline gives CDR1 LNHDA, CDR2 SQIVND (reference sequence). The trim removed 5 bases at V and 3 bases at J, leaving 9 bases unmatched. The CDR3 DNA sequence: TGTGCCAGTAGTCTTCCCGACAGGGTCTACACTGAAGCTTTCTTT. Encoded protein: CASSLPDRVYTEAFF.

The chain carries TRBV19 and TRBJ1-5; D is perhaps TRBD1 (6 bases). The CDR3 is 15 amino acids. Trimming pared 4 bases from V and 3 bases from J, leaving 13 bases between. Germline V lookup: CDR1 LNHDA, CDR2 SQIVND (reference sequence). Written as DNA, the CDR3 is TGTGCCAGTAGTACCGGACAGATACTCAATCAGCCCCAGCATTTT. It specifies CASSTGQILNQPQHF.

This rearrangement joins TRBV5-1 to TRBJ2-3; D unresolved. CDR3 size: 14 residues. With 0 bases removed from V and 4 bases from J, the gap between germline ends came to 9 bases. CDR1 is SGHRS, CDR2 YFSETQ, per germline. CDR3 region: CASSLGVVPDTQYF. CDR3 coding DNA: TGCGCCAGCAGCTTGGGGGTAGTCCCAGATACGCAGTATTTT.

A single count supports this clone. V is TRBV12-5 and J is TRBJ2-5, with TRBD2 identical over 9 bases. Germline trimming cut 4 bases from V and 5 bases from J; bases unmatched to any gene: 14. The CDR3 sequence is 17 residues long. From germline, CDR1 is LGHNT and CDR2 FRNRAP. The CDR3 reads CASGSGGSGRFRETQYF. The CDR3 bases are TGTGCTAGTGGTTCTGGGGGCAGCGGGAGGTTTCGGGAGACCCAGTACTTC.

The CDR3 region is CASSLAPGSYEQYF. CDR3 DNA: TGCGCCAGCAGCTTGGCACCGGGGAGCTACGAGCAGTACTTC. The V and J genes are TRBV5-1 and TRBJ2-7; D perhaps matches TRBD2 (5 bases). Trimming cost V 0 bases and J 3 bases, with 10 bases left between them. The CDR3 runs 14 residues. Looked up from germline, CDR1 is SGHRS and CDR2 is YFSETQ.

V gene TRBV19 combines with J gene TRBJ1-1, with 8 bases identical to TRBD1. Germline V lookup: CDR1 LNHDA, CDR2 SQIVND (reference sequence). J gave up 1 base and V 6 bases, and 7 bases lay outside the gene matches. The CDR3 loop spans 15 amino acids. CDR3 DNA sequence: TGTGCCAGTAGCCACGGACAGGGATGGAACACTGAAGCTTTCTTT. Encoded protein: CASSHGQGWNTEAFF.

The chain has TRBV5-1 and TRBJ1-5; TRBD1 matches at 8 bases. The CDR3 has 15 amino acids. Looked up from germline, CDR1 is SGHRS and CDR2 is YFSETQ. V shed 4 bases and J 3 bases; nucleotides not matched to a gene: 6. For the CDR3, the DNA is TGCGCCAGCAGCCCCGGGACAGGCTCCAATCAGCCCCAGCATTTT. Its translation: CASSPGTGSNQPQHF. The full variable domain, with the rest looked up from reference TRBV5-1 and TRBJ1-5, is KAGVTQTPRYLIKTRGQQVTLSCSPISGHRSVSWYQQTPGQGLQFLFEYFSETQRNKGNFPGRFSGRQFSNSRSEMNVSTLELGDSALYLCASSPGTGSNQPQHFGDGTRLSIL.

The chain combines TRBV7-3 with TRBJ2-1, with TRBD2 matching 9 bases. The germline CDR1 and CDR2 sequences are SGHTA and FQGTGA. V lost 5 bases, J lost 6 bases, and 8 bases stayed unmatched. This CDR3 is built from 15 residues. The CDR3 protein is CASSPGTSRLNEQFF. CDR3 DNA sequence: TGTGCCAGCAGCCCCGGGACTAGCAGGCTCAATGAGCAGTTCTTC. Full variable domain (rest looked up from reference TRBV7-3 and TRBJ2-1): GAGVSQTPSNKVTEKGKYVELRCDPISGHTALYWYRQSLGQGPEFLIYFQGTGAADDSGLPNDRFFAVRPEGSVSTLKIQRTERGDSAVYLCASSPGTSRLNEQFFGPGTRLTVL.

Only one count was recorded for this clone. The V and J genes are TRBV28 and TRBJ1-1; D is unresolved. V was shortened by 5 bases and J by 8 bases, with 12 bases between the two germline ends. The CDR3 totals 12 residues. In germline, CDR1 is MDHEN, CDR2 SYDVKM. Written as DNA, the CDR3 is TGTGCCAGCAGTCCGTTGAGTCAGGAAGCTTTCTTT. It specifies CASSPLSQEAFF.